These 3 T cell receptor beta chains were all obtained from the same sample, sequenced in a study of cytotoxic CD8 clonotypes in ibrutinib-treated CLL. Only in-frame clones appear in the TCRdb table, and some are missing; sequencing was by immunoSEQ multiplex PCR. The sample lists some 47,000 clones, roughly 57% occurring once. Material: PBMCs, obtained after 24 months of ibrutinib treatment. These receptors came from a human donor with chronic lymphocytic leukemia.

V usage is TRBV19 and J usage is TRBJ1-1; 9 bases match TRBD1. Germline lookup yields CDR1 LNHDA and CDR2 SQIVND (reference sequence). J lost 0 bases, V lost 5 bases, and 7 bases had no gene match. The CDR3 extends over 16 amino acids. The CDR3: CASSPDGQGMNTEAFF. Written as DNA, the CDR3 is TGTGCCAGTAGTCCCGATGGACAGGGGATGAACACTGAAGCTTTCTTT.

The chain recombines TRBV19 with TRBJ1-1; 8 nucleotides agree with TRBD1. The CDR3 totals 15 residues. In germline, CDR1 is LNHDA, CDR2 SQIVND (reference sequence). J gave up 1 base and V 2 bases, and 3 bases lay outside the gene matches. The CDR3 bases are TGTGCCAGTAGTATAAACAGGGGGGCGAACACTGAAGCTTTCTTT. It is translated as CASSINRGANTEAFF.

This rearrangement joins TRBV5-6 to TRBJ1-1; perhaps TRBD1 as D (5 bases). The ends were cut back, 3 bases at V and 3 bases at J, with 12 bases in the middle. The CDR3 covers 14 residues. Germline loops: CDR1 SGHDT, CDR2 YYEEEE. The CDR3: CASSWPGGDTEAFF. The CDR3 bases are TGTGCCAGCAGCTGGCCGGGAGGGGACACTGAAGCTTTCTTT. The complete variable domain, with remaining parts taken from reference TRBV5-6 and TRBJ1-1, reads DAGVTQSPTHLIKTRGQQVTLRCSPKSGHDTVSWYQQALGQGPQFIFQYYEEEERQRGNFPDRFSGHQFPNYSSELNVNALLLGDSALYLCASSWPGGDTEAFFGQGTRLTVV.